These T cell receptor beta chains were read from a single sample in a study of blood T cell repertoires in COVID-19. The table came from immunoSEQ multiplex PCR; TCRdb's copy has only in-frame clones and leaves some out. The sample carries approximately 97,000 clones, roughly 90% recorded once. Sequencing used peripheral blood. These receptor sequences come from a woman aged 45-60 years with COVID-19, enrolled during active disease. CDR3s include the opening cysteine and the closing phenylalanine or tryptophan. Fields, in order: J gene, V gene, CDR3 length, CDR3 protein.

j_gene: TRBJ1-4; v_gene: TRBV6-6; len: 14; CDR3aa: CASQNRIGTEKLFF
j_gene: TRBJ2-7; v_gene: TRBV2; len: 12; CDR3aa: CASSGQGNEQYF
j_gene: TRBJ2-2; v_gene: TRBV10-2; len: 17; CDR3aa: CASSEYMGQGFTGELFF
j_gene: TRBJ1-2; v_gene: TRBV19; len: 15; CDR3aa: CASSTPRDTNYGYTF
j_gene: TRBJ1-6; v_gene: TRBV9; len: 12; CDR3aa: CASSVPTGPLHF
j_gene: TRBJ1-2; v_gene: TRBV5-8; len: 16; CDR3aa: CASSLGAGRTNYGYTF
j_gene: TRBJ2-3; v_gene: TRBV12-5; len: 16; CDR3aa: CASGLGTSGGADTQYF
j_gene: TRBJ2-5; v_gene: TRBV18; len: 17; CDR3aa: CASSPRITGTDQETQYF
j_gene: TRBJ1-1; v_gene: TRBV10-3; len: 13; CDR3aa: CAISETQGGVAFF
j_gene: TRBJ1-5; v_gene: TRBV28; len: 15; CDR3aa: CASGPISGQGQPQHF
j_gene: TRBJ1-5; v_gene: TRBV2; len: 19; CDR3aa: CASSEVGGPTFYSNQPQHF
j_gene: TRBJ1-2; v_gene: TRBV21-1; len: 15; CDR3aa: CASSERTGGGYGYTF
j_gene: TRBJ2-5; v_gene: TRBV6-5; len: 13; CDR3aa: CASTQSRQETQYF
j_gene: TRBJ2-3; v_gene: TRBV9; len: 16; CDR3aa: CASSVEFGTRTDTQYF
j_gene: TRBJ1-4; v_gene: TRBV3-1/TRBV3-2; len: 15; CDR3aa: CASSPGTGVNEKLFF
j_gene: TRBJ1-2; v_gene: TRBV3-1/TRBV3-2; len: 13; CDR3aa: CASSHRANYGYTF
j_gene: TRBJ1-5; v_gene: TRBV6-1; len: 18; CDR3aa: CASSERGRPPYSNQPQHF
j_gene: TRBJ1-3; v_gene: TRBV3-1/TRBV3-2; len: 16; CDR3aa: CASGLPGAHSGNTIYF
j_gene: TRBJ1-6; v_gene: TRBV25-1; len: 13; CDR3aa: CAGQGGGSSPLHF
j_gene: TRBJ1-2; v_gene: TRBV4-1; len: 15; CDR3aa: CASSQGTGGFYGYTF
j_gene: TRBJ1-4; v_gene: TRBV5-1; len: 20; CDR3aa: CASSLGDRDRGYATNEKLFF
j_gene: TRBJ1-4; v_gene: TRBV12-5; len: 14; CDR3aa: CASGLYNRNEKLFF
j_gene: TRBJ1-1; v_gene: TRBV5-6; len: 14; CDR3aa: CASSFVTGGTEAFF
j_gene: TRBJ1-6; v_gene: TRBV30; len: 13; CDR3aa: CAWSATNLSPLHF
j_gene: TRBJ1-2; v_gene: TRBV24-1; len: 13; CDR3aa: CATSATGGGGYTF
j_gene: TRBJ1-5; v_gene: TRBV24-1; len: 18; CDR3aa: CATKEAGGAARRNQPQHF
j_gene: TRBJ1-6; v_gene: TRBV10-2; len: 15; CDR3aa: CASSAWGGGDSPLHF
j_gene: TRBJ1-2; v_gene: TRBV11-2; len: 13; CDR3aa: CASSMLNFYGYTF
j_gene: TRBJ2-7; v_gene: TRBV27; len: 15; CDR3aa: CASSLSPGGPYEQYF
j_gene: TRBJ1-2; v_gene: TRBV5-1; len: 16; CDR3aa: CASSLGRTSLFYGYTF
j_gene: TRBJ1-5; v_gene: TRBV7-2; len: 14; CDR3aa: CASSQLYSNQPQHF
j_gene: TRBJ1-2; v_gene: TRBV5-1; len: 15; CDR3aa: CASSLSGTGTYGYTF
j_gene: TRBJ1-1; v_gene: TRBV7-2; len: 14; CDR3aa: CASSQAGGDTEAFF
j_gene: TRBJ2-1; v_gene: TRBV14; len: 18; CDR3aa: CASSPPGQRRFPYNEQFF
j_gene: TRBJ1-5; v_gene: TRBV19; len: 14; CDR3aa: CASRRGGSNQPQHF
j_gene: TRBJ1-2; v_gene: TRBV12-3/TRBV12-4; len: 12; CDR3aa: CASSLAGGGYTF
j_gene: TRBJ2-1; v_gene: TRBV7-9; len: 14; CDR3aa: CASSYPGPFVKQFF
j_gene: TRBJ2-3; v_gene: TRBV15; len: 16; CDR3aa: CATSVPDREVSDTQYF
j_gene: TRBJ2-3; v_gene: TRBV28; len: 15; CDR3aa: CASSLTSGGADTQYF
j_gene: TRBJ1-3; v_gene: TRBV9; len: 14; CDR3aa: CASSVGLSGNTIYF
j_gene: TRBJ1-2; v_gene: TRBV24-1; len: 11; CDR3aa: CATSDLEGYTF
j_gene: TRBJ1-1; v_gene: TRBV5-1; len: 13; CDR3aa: CASSTQVNTEAFF
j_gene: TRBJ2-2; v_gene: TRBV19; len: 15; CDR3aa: CASTADGGRTGELFF
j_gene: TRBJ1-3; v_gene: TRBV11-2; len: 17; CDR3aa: CASSLDMRRVGGNTIYF
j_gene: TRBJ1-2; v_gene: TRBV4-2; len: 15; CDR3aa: CASSQDRAGDYGYTF